Below are 3 T cell receptor beta chains sequenced from a single sample in a study of cytomegalovirus exposure and HLA in healthy donors. Both 60 Vbeta primers and 13 Jbeta primers went into the PCR. Libraries were prepared by immunoSEQ multiplex PCR; TCRdb keeps only in-frame clonotypes and omits some of them. The table includes around 100,000 clones, around 76% detected once. The source material was PBMCs. The receptors come from a woman between 18 and 29 years old in good health and CMV-seropositive.

The rearrangement links TRBV18 to TRBJ2-1, with D possibly matching TRBD1 (6 bases). The germline V gene encodes CDR1 KGHSH and CDR2 LQKENI. Between the trimmed V and J ends, which lost 3 bases and 6 bases, there was a span of 12 bases. The CDR3 runs 14 residues. CDR3: CASSPGAGSNEQFF. In DNA form, the CDR3 reads TGTGCCAGCTCACCGGGGGCAGGGTCCAATGAGCAGTTCTTC.

The chain joins TRBV28 to TRBJ2-7; no definite D call. The CDR3 contains 11 residues. Germline V lookup: CDR1 MDHEN, CDR2 SYDVKM. V lost 3 bases, J lost 5 bases, and 5 bases lay in between. DNA of the CDR3: TGTGCCAGCAGTTTGAGTAACGAGCAGTACTTC. This translates into CASSLSNEQYF.

The chain has TRBV13 and TRBJ2-7, with D unclear. Per the germline V gene, CDR1 is PRHDT and CDR2 is FYEKMQ (reference sequence). Trimming cost V 7 bases and J 3 bases, with 16 bases left between them. The CDR3 has 14 amino acids. The CDR3 spells CASTIGRTFYEQYF. The CDR3 DNA sequence: TGTGCCAGCACCATAGGCCGCACTTTCTACGAGCAGTACTTC.